The entry below gives a single T cell receptor beta chain sequence along with its context. Its cognate antigen is unknown. It was with 60 Vbeta and 13 Jbeta primers that the PCR ran. In the original processing: Counted up in a later analysis, unique TCR beta chains came to 65 million to 100 million, with roughly 11 million shared. The table came from immunoSEQ multiplex PCR; TCRdb's copy has only in-frame clones and leaves some out. V and J calls and clone size come straight from that table; D and trimming were deduced from the DNA. The sample includes 130,000 to 150,000 clones, about 73% seen only once; the top ten take around 3%. The CDR3 is 16 amino acids. Germline CDR1 is MGHRA and CDR2 is YSYEKL. Trimming took off 0 bases at V and 10 bases at J, with 16 bases between the two ends. The record originates from a study of cytomegalovirus exposure and HLA in healthy donors. The study, taken as a whole, reports: It was reported in a later analysis that an Asian-associated ancestry cluster showed fewer N-insertions than the roughly 670-donor mean.

This receptor was identified in a man aged 40-49 years in good health and CMV-seropositive. The sequencing sample was made of PBMCs. The chain is built from TRBV4-1 and TRBJ1-6; the D is unclear. CDR3 in DNA: TGCGCCAGCAGCCAAGATCTTACCGAACTGGGCTCACCCCTCCACTTT. It translates to CASSQDLTELGSPLHF.